The source of this TCR beta chain is a study of cytomegalovirus exposure and HLA in healthy donors. In the study overall: HLA-typed donors were the source of 90 million or so unique TCRs, which an early data release held. Whole-study findings and limits: In a later analysis, parvovirus B19, influenza, CMV and Epstein-Barr virus appeared linked to several top co-occurrence clusters. Investigators reported about 160 TCR beta chains as tied to cytomegalovirus. Excluded: some indistinguishable V segments such as TRBV6-2 and TRBV6-3.

This CDR3 comprises 15 residues. With 4 bases clipped from V and 3 bases from J, the junction kept 5 bases outside the gene matches. CDR1 SGHTA and CDR2 FQGNSA come from the germline V gene. Notes on this clone: Antigen specificity is unknown.

Primers for the PCR totalled 60 Vbeta and 13 Jbeta. The method was immunoSEQ multiplex PCR; TCRdb's version includes in-frame clones alone and lacks a portion of them. The repertoire has 110,000 or so clones, around 77% of them found once; the top ten carry about 5%. The sequence was collected from a woman aged 30 to 39 in good health and CMV-seropositive. V and J are TRBV7-2 and TRBJ1-2; 10 nucleotides match TRBD1. Specimen: PBMCs. This chain's CDR3 is CASSSRDRGDYGYTF. The DNA of the CDR3 is TGTGCCAGCAGCTCGAGGGACAGGGGTGACTATGGCTACACCTTC.